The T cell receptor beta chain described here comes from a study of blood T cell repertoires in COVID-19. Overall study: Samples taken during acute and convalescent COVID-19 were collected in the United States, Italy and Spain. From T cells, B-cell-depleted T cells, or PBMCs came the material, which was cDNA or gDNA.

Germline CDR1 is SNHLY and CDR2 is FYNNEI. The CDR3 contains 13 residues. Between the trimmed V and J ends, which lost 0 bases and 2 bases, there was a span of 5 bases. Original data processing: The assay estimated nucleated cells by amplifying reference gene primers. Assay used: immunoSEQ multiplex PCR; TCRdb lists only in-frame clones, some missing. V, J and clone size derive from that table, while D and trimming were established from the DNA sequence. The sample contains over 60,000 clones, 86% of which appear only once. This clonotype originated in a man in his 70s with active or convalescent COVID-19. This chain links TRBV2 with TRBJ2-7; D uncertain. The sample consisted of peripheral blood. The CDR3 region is CASSEAKTYEQYF. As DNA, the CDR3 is TGTGCCAGCAGTGAAGCTAAAACCTACGAGCAGTACTTC.